This paragraph reports one T cell receptor beta chain. This sample stems from a study of shared clonotypes between healthy human individuals. This table comes from immunoSEQ multiplex PCR, and its TCRdb copy is limited to in-frame clones, with some not included. The table has approximately 980,000 clones, around three quarters seen once. The CDR3 runs 15 residues. The germline CDR1 and CDR2 sequences are MNHEY and SVGAGI. Trimming stripped 6 bases from V and 2 bases from J, with 14 bases between. This clonotype was obtained from a man aged 18 to 30 in good health. The chain combines TRBV6-5 with TRBJ2-1; D is undetermined. Input material: memory CD4+ T cells sorted from blood. Regarding subset: CD45RA-negative fraction. The CDR3 nucleotides read TGTGCCAGCAGAGCAGTGGGTCCCGCCTACAATGAGCAGTTCTTC. Its translation: CASRAVGPAYNEQFF.